This TCR beta chain derives from a study of blood T cell repertoires in COVID-19. Overall study context: Acute-phase and convalescent COVID-19 samples originated in the United States, Italy and Spain. T cells, B-cell-depleted T cells, or PBMCs supplied cDNA or gDNA.

Under the authors' procedure: Researchers report that nucleated cell counts were estimated from reference gene primer amplification. Produced via immunoSEQ multiplex PCR; TCRdb's table is partial and in-frame only. Clonal size and the V and J genes are those of that table, whereas D and trimming came from the DNA. The sample has 40,000 to 50,000 clones, around 80% seen once. CDR3 length: 14 residues. The germline CDR1 and CDR2 sequences are SGHRS and YFSETQ. Trimming at V came to 0 bases and at J to 5 bases, leaving 3 bases not matched to a gene. This chain connects TRBV5-1 to TRBJ2-5; 8 bases fit TRBD2. The TCR was taken from a man aged 35 to 55 with active or convalescent COVID-19. Material: peripheral blood. CDR3 nucleotides: TGCGCCAGCAGCTTGGGACTAGCGATGGAGACCCAGTACTTC. Translating gives CASSLGLAMETQYF.